Sequencing of this T cell receptor beta chain was carried out in a study of long-term antiretroviral therapy in people with HIV. A word on this clone: Its antigen is not identified.

It was version v3.0 of the immunoSEQ assay that was run at survey level. TCRdb's table, derived via immunoSEQ multiplex PCR, lists solely in-frame clones and lacks some. The table has approximately 35,000 clones, around 97% seen once. Study-level points and caveats: Control repertoires displayed wider CDR3 length ranges than the HIV repertoires. Dominance of pre-ART expanded clones persisted, fluctuating and often declining after ART. Participants lacked recorded data on ART adherence, viral resistance or therapy changes.

J lost 10 bases, V lost 5 bases, and 9 bases had no gene match. Germline CDR1 and CDR2: MNHEY and SVGAGI. The CDR3 consists of 15 residues. There were no participants with HIV treated outside the United States. The receptor comes from a man aged 30 to 39 with HIV. The sequences come from unsorted PBMCs, collected 6.9 years after starting antiretroviral therapy. The V and J genes are TRBV6-5 and TRBJ1-6; 9 positions agree with TRBD1. CDR3 coding DNA: TGTGCCAGCAGTCTCGGACAGGGGTACCGGTCACCCCTCCACTTT. It specifies CASSLGQGYRSPLHF.